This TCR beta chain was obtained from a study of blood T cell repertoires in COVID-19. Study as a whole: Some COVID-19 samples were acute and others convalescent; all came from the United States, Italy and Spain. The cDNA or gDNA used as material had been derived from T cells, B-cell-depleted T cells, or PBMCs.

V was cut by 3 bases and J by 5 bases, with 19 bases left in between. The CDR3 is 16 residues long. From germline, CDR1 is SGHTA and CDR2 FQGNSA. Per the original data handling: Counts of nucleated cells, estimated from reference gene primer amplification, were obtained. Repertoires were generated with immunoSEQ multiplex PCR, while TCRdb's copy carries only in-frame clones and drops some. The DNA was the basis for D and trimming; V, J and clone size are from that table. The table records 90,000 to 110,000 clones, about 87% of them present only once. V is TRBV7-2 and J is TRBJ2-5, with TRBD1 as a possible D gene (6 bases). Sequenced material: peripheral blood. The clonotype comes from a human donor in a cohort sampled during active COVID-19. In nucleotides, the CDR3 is TGTGCCAGCAGCTTTTATGGGACGGTGAGGGGGGAGACCCAGTACTTC. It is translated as CASSFYGTVRGETQYF.